Described below is a single T cell receptor beta chain sequence and its context. Single viable CD3+CD4+CD8-CD45RO+ cells were sorted as the memory CD4+ T cells. This record comes from a study of memory CD4+ T cells and cytomegalovirus serostatus. Germline V lookup: CDR1 SGHNT, CDR2 YYREEE (reference sequence). Trimming stripped 4 bases from V and 1 base from J, with 14 bases between. The CDR3 runs 15 residues. Only in-frame clones appear in the TCRdb table, and some are missing; sequencing was by immunoSEQ multiplex PCR. Of around 53,000 clones listed, about three quarters are singletons. Sequencing input: memory CD4+ T cells from blood. The TCR was taken from an adult in good health and CMV-seropositive. This chain links TRBV5-4 with TRBJ1-1; no clear D. CDR3 residues: CASSPGGRGNTEAFF. The CDR3 bases are TGTGCCAGCAGCCCTGGAGGGCGGGGGAACACTGAAGCTTTCTTT.